This T cell receptor beta chain appears in the sequencing data of a study of sequential checkpoint blockade in melanoma. Study overall: Each arm's sequence ended with maintenance nivolumab.

Treatment here: randomized to nivolumab then ipilimumab (arm A) or the reverse (arm B). DNA-damaging chemotherapy had not been given to any patient beforehand. PBMC sorting kept live CD3+CD8+ cells without CD19 or CD56. The repertoire was sequenced with immunoSEQ multiplex PCR; TCRdb's copy has only in-frame clones and lacks some. The sample shows more than 25,000 clones, around three quarters of them seen only once. Germline lookup yields CDR1 SGHDT and CDR2 YYEEEE. This CDR3 has 16 residues. Trimming took 5 bases from V and 4 from J, leaving 19 bases between them. This receptor was obtained from a human donor with melanoma. The source was CD8+ T cells sorted from blood (inferred from file names), collected from a patient given nivolumab and ipilimumab in sequence. The rearrangement joins TRBV5-6 to TRBJ1-5; D is possibly TRBD1 (6 bases). The CDR3 region has the DNA TGTGCCAGCAGTCTTGGGATTGCAGGGGTTAATCAGCCCCAGCATTTT. Its translation is CASSLGIAGVNQPQHF.